The present entry profiles one T cell receptor (beta chain) with its context. The antigen is undetermined. The CDR3 consists of 15 residues. Trimming stripped 6 bases from V and 0 bases from J, with 12 bases between. Germline lookup yields CDR1 MDHEN and CDR2 SYDVKM. The data belong to a study of OX40 agonist ivuxolimab in advanced cancers. Background on the study: Patients undergoing dose escalation presented with hepatocellular carcinoma, melanoma, renal cell or head and neck cancer. A male proportion of just over 80% was recorded, with mean age 60 years and range about 20 to 85. General study findings and limits: In the 0.1-3.0 mg/kg groups, partial responders showed among the lowest expansion.

Method: immunoSEQ multiplex PCR; TCRdb's copy keeps in-frame clones and lacks some. The table lists approximately 59,000 clones, 75% to 90% of them singletons. The sample here was CD4+ or CD8+ T cells sorted from blood, taken in a trial of the OX40 agonist ivuxolimab. The sequence came from an adult with an advanced solid tumor such as melanoma, head and neck, liver or kidney cancer. This chain joins TRBV28 and TRBJ2-1; tentatively, D is TRBD1 or TRBD2 (5 bases each). CDR3 DNA: TGTGCCAGCAGGTTGGGGACCCGCTCCTACAATGAGCAGTTCTTC. Translating gives CASRLGTRSYNEQFF. Based on the CDR3 plus reference TRBV28 and TRBJ2-1, the full variable domain is DVKVTQSSRYLVKRTGEKVFLECVQDMDHENMFWYRQDPGLGLRLIYFSYDVKMKEKGDIPEGYSVSREKKERFSLILESASTNQTSMYLCASRLGTRSYNEQFFGPGTRLTVL.